The entry that follows covers one T cell receptor beta chain sequence. CDR1 KGHSH and CDR2 LQKENI come from the germline V gene. The CDR3 has 15 amino acids. Trimming left V 1 base short and J 3 bases short, with 9 bases between. This specimen comes from a study of shared clonotypes between healthy human individuals. Clones were sequenced by immunoSEQ multiplex PCR, and TCRdb holds only the in-frame ones, with some missing. Here the sample spans over 2 million clones, approximately 95% being singletons. Sequences were obtained from naive CD4+ T cells sorted from blood. Subset reported: CD45RA+ positively selected. The receptor was isolated from a man in his late teens or twenties in good health. The chain recombines TRBV18 with TRBJ1-4; no clear D. Here the CDR3 reads CASSPRAGSNEKLFF. CDR3 DNA: TGTGCCAGCTCACCACGGGCAGGCTCTAATGAAAAACTGTTTTTT.